This T cell receptor (beta chain) originates from a study of blood T cell repertoires in COVID-19. Study in general: Material from acute and convalescent COVID-19 was sourced from the United States, Italy and Spain. PBMCs, B-cell-depleted T cells, or T cells provided the cDNA or gDNA that made up the material.

This CDR3 spans 21 amino acids. Germline CDR1 and CDR2: SNHLY and FYNNEI. V lost 3 bases, J lost 4 bases, and 33 bases lay in between. In the source study's methods: Quantification of nucleated cells was approximated via reference gene primer amplification. TCRdb's table, derived via immunoSEQ multiplex PCR, lists solely in-frame clones and lacks some. For V, J and clone size, that table is used; D and trimming come from the DNA. The sample lists 250,000 to 300,000 clones, around 86% occurring once. This sequence joins TRBV2 and TRBJ1-2; D is possibly TRBD1 (5 bases). The origin of this receptor is a man between 18 and 35 years old with active or convalescent COVID-19. Sequencing input: peripheral blood. CDR3 loop: CASSEPGHLTSLSFLFYGYTF. The CDR3 DNA follows: TGTGCCAGCAGTGAGCCAGGGCACCTAACCTCTCTCTCCTTCCTTTTCTATGGCTACACCTTC.